This record covers a single T cell receptor (beta chain). Profiling relied on immunoSEQ multiplex PCR, and the TCRdb table lists in-frame clones only, not all of them. The sample shows around 62,000 clones, around 93% of them seen only once. This sample is part of a study of T cell changes during pregnancy in multiple sclerosis. The V end lost 1 base, the J end lost 5 bases, and 10 bases lay between the germline ends. The V gene's germline CDR1 is MGHRA and CDR2 YSYEKL. The CDR3 runs to 14 residues. The rearrangement uses TRBV4-1 and TRBJ2-3; D may be TRBD2 (7 bases). Sequencing was performed on CD8+ T cells from peripheral blood mononuclear cells, taken in the second trimester of pregnancy. The TCR comes from a female donor with multiple sclerosis, enrolled in a pregnancy study. CDR3 sequence (DNA): TGCGCCAGCAGCCAAGTTAGGGGGGGAGATACGCAGTATTTT. This encodes CASSQVRGGDTQYF.